The source of this T cell receptor (beta chain) is a study of blood T cells in healthy people across ages. The study, taken as a whole, reports: Naive T cell percentage showed a strong correlation with the diversity of TCR beta. Unsorted PBMC input precluded a conclusive naive versus antigen-experienced comparison.

Peripheral blood from each donor was collected in a volume of roughly 9.8 milliliters. Together with a sample-barcoded 5' primer, a J-beta primer mix was included in a second PCR lasting about 7 to 11 cycles. TCRdb reprocessed the 5' RACE reads with MiXCR, giving one entry per CDR3 protein. The sample includes 1 million or so distinct CDR3 sequences, approximately 25% of them seen just once. Comments on this clonotype: Antigen unknown.

Germline values: CDR1 KGHSH, CDR2 LQKENI. This CDR3 is built from 14 residues. V shed 3 bases, J shed 5 bases, and the junction held 4 bases outside the gene matches. This sample also belongs to another study, concerning T cells of mothers and their children. That source notes: The donors comprised about six children and their three healthy Caucasian mothers.

The chain recombines TRBV18 with TRBJ2-3; 8 bases are a match to TRBD1. Sequencing was performed on blood. The sequence was obtained from a girl aged 2-10 years in good health. CDR3 DNA sequence: TGTGCCAGCTCACCGATTACAGGGGGAGATACGCAGTATTTT. This sequence encodes CASSPITGGDTQYF.